These 19 T cell receptor beta chains came from one sample sequenced in a study of OX40 agonist ivuxolimab in advanced cancers. Only in-frame clones appear in the TCRdb table, and some are missing; sequencing was by immunoSEQ multiplex PCR. The sample comprises 55,000 to 70,000 clones, around 86% of which are singletons, and 2.6% rests with the top ten. The sequencing here drew on CD4+ or CD8+ T cells sorted from blood, taken in a trial of the OX40 agonist ivuxolimab. These receptor sequences come from an adult with an advanced solid tumor such as melanoma, head and neck, liver or kidney cancer.

The chain has TRBV5-4 and TRBJ2-1; either TRBD1 or TRBD2 may supply D (5 bases each). The CDR3 sequence is 15 residues long. Germline values: CDR1 SGHNT, CDR2 YYREEE (reference sequence). Deletions cut 0 bases from V and 1 base from J, with 8 bases between. For the CDR3, the DNA is TGTGCCAGCAGCTTGGACAGGACTTCCTACAATGAGCAGTTCTTC. Amino acid sequence: CASSLDRTSYNEQFF.

This rearrangement joins TRBV6-1 to TRBJ1-1; D not resolved. The CDR3 is 12 amino acids. CDR1 is MNHNS and CDR2 is SASEGT in the germline V gene. The V and J ends lost 7 bases and 4 bases respectively, with 10 bases between them. The CDR3 spells CASMRSGTEAFF. The CDR3 DNA reads as TGTGCCAGCATGAGGTCAGGCACTGAAGCTTTCTTT.

This rearrangement joins TRBV6-6 to TRBJ2-1, with unresolved D. The CDR3 spans 15 residues. Trimming cost V 7 bases and J 0 bases, with 13 bases left between them. CDR1 is MNHNY and CDR2 is SVGAGI in the germline V gene (reference sequence). In nucleotides, the CDR3 is TGTGCCAGCACTGAGGACCTGGGCTCCTACAATGAGCAGTTCTTC. It codes for CASTEDLGSYNEQFF.

The CDR3 sequence: CASSSPNVALPGNEQFF. The CDR3 DNA sequence: TGTGCCAGCAGTTCTCCGAACGTAGCTCTTCCAGGGAATGAGCAGTTCTTC. The rearrangement joins TRBV2 to TRBJ2-1, with D perhaps TRBD1 (5 bases). CDR3 length: 17 residues. Germline loops: CDR1 SNHLY, CDR2 FYNNEI. Deletions cut 5 bases from V and 7 bases from J, with 24 bases between.

This clone occurred once. The rearrangement links TRBV7-2 to TRBJ2-7; the match to TRBD1 covers 10 bases. The V gene end was trimmed by 3 bases and the J gene end by 5 bases; junction bases not matched to a gene: 10. The germline V gene has CDR1 SGHTA and CDR2 FQGNSA. There are 16 residues in the CDR3. In nucleotides, the CDR3 is TGTGCCAGCAGCTTGAGCCGGGACAGGGGAGCCCACGAGCAGTACTTC. Encoded protein: CASSLSRDRGAHEQYF. The variable domain in full, completed from reference TRBV7-2 and TRBJ2-7, reads GAGVSQSPSNKVTEKGKDVELRCDPISGHTALYWYRQSLGQGLEFLIYFQGNSAPDKSGLPSDRFSAERTGGSVSTLTIQRTQQEDSAVYLCASSLSRDRGAHEQYFGPGTRLTVT.

This chain uses TRBV5-3 with TRBJ1-1; weak D call: TRBD1 (5 bases). TRBV5-3 is designated an ORF whose function remains uncertain. The CDR3 length is 16 residues. V was clipped by 0 bases and J by 5 bases, with 17 bases between them. The CDR3 region has the DNA TGTGCCAGAAGCTTGGCTGGGTGGGGGAGAAAGACTGAAGCTTTCTTT. This sequence encodes CARSLAGWGRKTEAFF.

This clone was detected a few times. This chain connects TRBV7-2 to TRBJ2-1; the match to TRBD2 covers 9 bases. The CDR3 loop spans 15 amino acids. Trimming took 7 bases from V and 4 from J; bases not matched to a gene: 8. CDR1 is SGHTA and CDR2 is FQGNSA in the germline V gene. The CDR3 bases are TGTGCCAGCACCGTCCTAGCGGGGTTTTACAATGAGCAGTTCTTC. This sequence encodes CASTVLAGFYNEQFF. Looking up the rest from reference TRBV7-2 and TRBJ2-1 gives the full variable domain: GAGVSQSPSNKVTEKGKDVELRCDPISGHTALYWYRQSLGQGLEFLIYFQGNSAPDKSGLPSDRFSAERTGGSVSTLTIQRTQQEDSAVYLCASTVLAGFYNEQFFGPGTRLTVL.

V and J are TRBV30 and TRBJ1-4; the match to TRBD1 covers 9 bases. Per germline, CDR1 GTSNPN and CDR2 SVGIG (reference sequence). There are 12 residues in the CDR3. The CDR3 DNA reads TGTGCGGGGACAGGGAGGGACGAAAAACTGTTTTTT. Residues: CAGTGRDEKLFF.

This clone was detected only a few times. The rearrangement uses TRBV7-8 and TRBJ2-7; 7 nucleotides agree with TRBD1. The CDR3 has 12 amino acids. Germline V gene sequence: CDR1 SGHVS, CDR2 FQNEAQ. J gave up 2 bases and V 8 bases, and 3 bases lay outside the gene matches. CDR3 region: CASRDRAYEQYF. CDR3 DNA sequence: TGTGCCAGCCGAGACAGGGCCTACGAGCAGTACTTC.

The chain carries TRBV19 and TRBJ1-6; D is perhaps TRBD1 (5 bases). The length of the CDR3 is 14 residues. V lost 3 bases and J lost 10, with 13 bases in between. CDR1 and CDR2 from the germline V gene are LNHDA and SQIVND (reference sequence). The CDR3 DNA reads as TGTGCCAGTAGTATGGGGGGACTCGGGTCACCCCTCCACTTT. This encodes CASSMGGLGSPLHF.

CDR3: CASSLGSRLEAFF. In DNA, the CDR3 is TGTGCCAGCAGCTTAGGTTCGAGACTTGAAGCTTTCTTT. The V and J genes are TRBV7-8 and TRBJ1-1; no clear D gene. The CDR3 extends over 13 amino acids. Trimming stripped 1 base from V and 7 bases from J, with 10 bases between. Germline V gene data show CDR1 as SGHVS and CDR2 as FQNEAQ.

The chain couples TRBV30 to TRBJ2-5, with unresolved D. V was clipped by 0 bases and J by 8 bases, with 16 bases between them. The CDR3 runs to 14 residues. From germline, CDR1 is GTSNPN and CDR2 SVGIG (reference sequence). The CDR3, as DNA: TGTGCCTGGAGTGTCGTAGGGTCCCTCGGAACCCAGTACTTC. It translates to CAWSVVGSLGTQYF.

This chain uses TRBV11-2 with TRBJ1-1; no clear D gene. The CDR3 spans 15 residues. The germline V gene encodes CDR1 SGHAT and CDR2 FQNNGV. The V end was cut by 8 bases, the J end by 3 bases, with 19 bases between. CDR3 sequence: CASAPNMAMDTEAFF. The CDR3 bases are TGTGCCAGCGCCCCCAACATGGCCATGGACACTGAAGCTTTCTTT.

The chain links TRBV6-1 to TRBJ2-3, with 8 bases aligning to TRBD1. The CDR3 is 15 residues long. CDR1 is MNHNS and CDR2 is SASEGT in the germline V gene. After removal of 5 bases from V and 5 bases from J, the junction contained 9 bases not matched to a gene. CDR3 coding DNA: TGTGCCAGCAGTTTTAGGACAGGGTCTGGAGATACGCAGTATTTT. Its translation: CASSFRTGSGDTQYF.

V usage is TRBV30 and J usage is TRBJ1-5, with D unresolved. The CDR3 covers 15 residues. CDR1 GTSNPN and CDR2 SVGIG come from the germline V gene (reference sequence). V was clipped by 3 bases and J by 4 bases, with 16 bases between them. This CDR3 is CAWSAGSSGNQPQHF. The DNA of the CDR3 is TGTGCCTGGAGCGCGGGTAGTTCCGGGAATCAGCCCCAGCATTTT.

The chain couples TRBV6-1 to TRBJ2-7; D not resolved. This CDR3 is 13 amino acids long. The V gene's germline CDR1 is MNHNS and CDR2 SASEGT. Trimming shortened V by 7 bases and J by 3 bases, and 13 bases separated the two germline ends. The CDR3 here is CASNKVGSYEQYF. For the CDR3, the DNA is TGTGCCAGCAATAAGGTTGGTAGCTACGAGCAGTACTTC.

The chain couples TRBV7-2 to TRBJ2-1, with D perhaps TRBD2 (5 bases). The V gene lost 4 bases and the J gene lost 9 bases, with 16 bases spanning the gap. CDR1 and CDR2 from the germline V gene are SGHTA and FQGNSA. This CDR3 has 14 amino acids. The CDR3 coding sequence is TGTGCCAGCAGCTCGCTCCTGACTAACAGTGAGCAGTTCTTC. This encodes CASSSLLTNSEQFF.

J is TRBJ2-5 and V is TRBV5-1; D unresolved. Germline CDR1 is SGHRS and CDR2 is YFSETQ. This CDR3 is built from 13 residues. Trimming stripped 2 bases from V and 5 bases from J, with 10 bases between. CDR3 in amino acids: CASSFEGSETQYF. The CDR3 DNA reads TGCGCCAGCAGCTTTGAAGGTTCGGAGACCCAGTACTTC.

V gene TRBV20-1 combines with J gene TRBJ1-2; no clear D. Trimming cost V 3 bases and J 5 bases, with 4 bases left between them. In germline, CDR1 is DFQATT, CDR2 SNEGSKA (reference sequence). The CDR3 covers 10 residues. The CDR3 loop reads CSAREYGYTF. Written as DNA, the CDR3 is TGCAGTGCTAGGGAATATGGCTACACCTTC.